The clone carrying this T cell receptor beta chain was found once. Its antigen is as yet unknown. Trimming removed 5 bases from V and 1 base from J, with 12 bases in between. Germline V gene sequence: CDR1 SGHTA, CDR2 FQGNSA. The CDR3 runs to 15 residues. TCRdb keeps only in-frame clones here, not all; method: immunoSEQ multiplex PCR. The repertoire holds 30,000 to 40,000 clones, with roughly 54% as singletons. Documented time point: week 5, during vaccination. In the vaccine, a single dose held 300 ug of the mutant IDH1 20-mer peptide, along with topical imiquimod. This entry belongs to a study of a mutant IDH1 vaccine in newly diagnosed glioma. As for the study in general: The vaccination schedule gave patients eight doses in weeks 1, 3, 5, 7, 11, 15, 19 and 23. Most patients had received both radiotherapy and temozolomide, the prior options being radiotherapy, temozolomide, or both.

The input for sequencing was PBMCs, taken from a glioma patient whose treatment included an IDH1 peptide vaccine. The TCR was taken from a woman younger than 35 with glioma. This chain links TRBV7-2 with TRBJ2-1; possibly TRBD1 for D (6 bases). This CDR3 reads CASSRQDLSYNEQFF. The CDR3, as DNA: TGTGCCAGCAGCAGACAGGATTTATCCTACAATGAGCAGTTCTTC.